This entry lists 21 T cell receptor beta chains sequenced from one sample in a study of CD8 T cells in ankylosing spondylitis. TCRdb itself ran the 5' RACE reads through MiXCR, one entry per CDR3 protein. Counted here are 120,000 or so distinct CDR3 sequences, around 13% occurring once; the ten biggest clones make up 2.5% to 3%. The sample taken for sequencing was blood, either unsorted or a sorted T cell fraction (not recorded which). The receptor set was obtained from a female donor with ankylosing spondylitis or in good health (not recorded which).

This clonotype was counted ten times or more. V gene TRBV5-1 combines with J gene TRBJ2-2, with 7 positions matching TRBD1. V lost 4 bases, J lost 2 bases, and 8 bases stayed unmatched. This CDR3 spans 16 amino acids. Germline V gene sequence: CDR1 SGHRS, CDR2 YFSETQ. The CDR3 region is CASSHTDRDNTGELFF. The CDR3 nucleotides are TGCGCCAGCAGCCATACTGACAGGGATAACACCGGGGAGCTGTTTTTT.

CDR3 sequence reads: CASSLQGIDGYTF. CDR3 nucleotide sequence: TGCGCCAGCAGCCTACAGGGGATCGATGGCTACACCTTC. The genes are TRBV5-1 and TRBJ1-2; the match to TRBD1 covers 7 bases. The CDR3 is made up of 13 amino acids. Germline CDR1 is SGHRS and CDR2 is YFSETQ. Trimming cost V 4 bases and J 6 bases; bases outside gene matches: 6. Looking up the rest from reference TRBV5-1 and TRBJ1-2 gives the full variable domain: KAGVTQTPRYLIKTRGQQVTLSCSPISGHRSVSWYQQTPGQGLQFLFEYFSETQRNKGNFPGRFSGRQFSNSRSEMNVSTLELGDSALYLCASSLQGIDGYTFGSGTRLTVV.

The CDR3 nucleotides read TGCGCCAGCAGCTTCGGGATTGCGGGGGTCTACGAGCAGTACTTC. Encoded protein: CASSFGIAGVYEQYF. The J gene is TRBJ2-7, the V gene TRBV5-1; the match to TRBD2 covers 7 bases. Trimming cost V 2 bases and J 3 bases; bases outside gene matches: 8. Germline CDR1 and CDR2: SGHRS and YFSETQ. The CDR3 extends over 15 amino acids.

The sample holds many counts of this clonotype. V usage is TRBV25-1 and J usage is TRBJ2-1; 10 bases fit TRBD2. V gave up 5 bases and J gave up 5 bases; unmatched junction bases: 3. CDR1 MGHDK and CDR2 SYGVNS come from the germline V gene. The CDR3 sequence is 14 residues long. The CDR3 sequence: CASSLAGGNNEQFF. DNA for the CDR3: TGTGCCAGCAGTTTAGCGGGAGGTAACAATGAGCAGTTCTTC.

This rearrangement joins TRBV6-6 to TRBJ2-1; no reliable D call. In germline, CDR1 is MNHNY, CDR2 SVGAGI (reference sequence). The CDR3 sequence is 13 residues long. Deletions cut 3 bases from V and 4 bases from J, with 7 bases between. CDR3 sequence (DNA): TGTGCCAGCAGTTATACAGATTACAATGAGCAGTTCTTC. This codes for CASSYTDYNEQFF.

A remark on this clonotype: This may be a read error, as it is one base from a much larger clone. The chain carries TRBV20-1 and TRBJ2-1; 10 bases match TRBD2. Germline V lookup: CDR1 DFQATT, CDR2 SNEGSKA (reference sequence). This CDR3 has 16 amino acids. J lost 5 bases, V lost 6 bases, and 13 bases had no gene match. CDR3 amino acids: CSAEMAGTSADNEQFF. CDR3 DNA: TGCAGTGCAGAGATGGCTGGGACTAGCGCGGACAATGAGCAGTTCTTC.

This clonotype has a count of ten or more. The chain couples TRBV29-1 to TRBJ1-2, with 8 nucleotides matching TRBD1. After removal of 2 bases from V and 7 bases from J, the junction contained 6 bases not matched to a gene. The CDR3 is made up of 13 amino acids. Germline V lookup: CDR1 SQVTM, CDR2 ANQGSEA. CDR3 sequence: CSVESGTGRGYTF. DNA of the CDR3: TGCAGCGTTGAATCCGGGACAGGTCGTGGCTACACCTTC.

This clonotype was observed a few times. The CDR3 nucleotides are TGTGCCAGCACCCTGTCAAGACGGACTAGCGGCTACAATGAGCAGTTCTTC. Its protein product is CASTLSRRTSGYNEQFF. The chain couples TRBV3-1 to TRBJ2-1; 10 nucleotides line up with TRBD2. The CDR3 is 17 residues long. The germline V gene encodes CDR1 LGHDT and CDR2 YNNKEL (reference sequence). V lost 7 bases and J lost 3; bases outside the gene matches: 12.

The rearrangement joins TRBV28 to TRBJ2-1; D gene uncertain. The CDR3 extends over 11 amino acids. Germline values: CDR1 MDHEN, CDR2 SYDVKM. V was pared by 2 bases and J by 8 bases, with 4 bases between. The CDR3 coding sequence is TGTGCCAGCAGTTTAGCATATGAGCAGTTCTTC. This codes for CASSLAYEQFF.

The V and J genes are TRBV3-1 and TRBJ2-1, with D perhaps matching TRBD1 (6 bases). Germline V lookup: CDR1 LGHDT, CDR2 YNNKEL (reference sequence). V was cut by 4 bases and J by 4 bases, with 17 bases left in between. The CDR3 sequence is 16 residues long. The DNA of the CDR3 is TGTGCCAGCAGCCCGGACAGCCCAATGGGGTACAATGAGCAGTTCTTC. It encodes CASSPDSPMGYNEQFF.

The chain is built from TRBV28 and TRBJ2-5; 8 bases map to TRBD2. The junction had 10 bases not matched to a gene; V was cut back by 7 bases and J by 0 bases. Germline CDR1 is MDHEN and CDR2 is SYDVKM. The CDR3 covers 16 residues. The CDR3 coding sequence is TGTGCCAGCACCGGGAGGGGGACAAAGTACCAAGAGACCCAGTACTTC. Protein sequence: CASTGRGTKYQETQYF. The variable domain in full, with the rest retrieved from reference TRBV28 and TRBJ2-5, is DVKVTQSSRYLVKRTGEKVFLECVQDMDHENMFWYRQDPGLGLRLIYFSYDVKMKEKGDIPEGYSVSREKKERFSLILESASTNQTSMYLCASTGRGTKYQETQYFGPGTRLLVL.

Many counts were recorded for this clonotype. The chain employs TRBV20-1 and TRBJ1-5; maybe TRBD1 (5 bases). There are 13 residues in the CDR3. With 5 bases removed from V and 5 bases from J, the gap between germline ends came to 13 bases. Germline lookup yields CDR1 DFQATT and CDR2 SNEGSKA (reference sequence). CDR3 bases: TGCAGTGCTGTAAGGGGATCCTATCAGCCCCAGCATTTT. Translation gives CSAVRGSYQPQHF.

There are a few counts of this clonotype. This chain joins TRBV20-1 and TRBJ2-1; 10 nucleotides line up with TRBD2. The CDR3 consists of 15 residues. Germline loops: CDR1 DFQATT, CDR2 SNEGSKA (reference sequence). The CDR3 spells CRPKSGGASYNEQFF. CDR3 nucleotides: TGCAGACCGAAAAGCGGGGGGGCCTCCTACAATGAGCAGTTCTTC.

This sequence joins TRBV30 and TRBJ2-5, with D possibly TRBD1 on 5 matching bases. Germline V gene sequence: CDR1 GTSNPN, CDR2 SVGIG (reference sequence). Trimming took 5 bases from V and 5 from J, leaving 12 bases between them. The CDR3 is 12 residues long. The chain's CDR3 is CAWAGFVETQYF. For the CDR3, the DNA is TGTGCCTGGGCAGGGTTCGTCGAGACCCAGTACTTC.

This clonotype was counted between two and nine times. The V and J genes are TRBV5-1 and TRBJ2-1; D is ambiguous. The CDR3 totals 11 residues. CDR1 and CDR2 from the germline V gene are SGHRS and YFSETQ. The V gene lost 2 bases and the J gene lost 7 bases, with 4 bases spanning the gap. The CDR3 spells CASSFLNEQFF. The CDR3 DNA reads TGCGCCAGCAGCTTCTTAAATGAGCAGTTCTTC. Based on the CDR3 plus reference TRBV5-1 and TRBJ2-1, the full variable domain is KAGVTQTPRYLIKTRGQQVTLSCSPISGHRSVSWYQQTPGQGLQFLFEYFSETQRNKGNFPGRFSGRQFSNSRSEMNVSTLELGDSALYLCASSFLNEQFFGPGTRLTVL.

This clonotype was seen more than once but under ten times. This chain's CDR3 is CASSLDSVNTGELFF. In DNA form, the CDR3 reads TGTGCCAGCAGCTTAGACTCCGTGAACACCGGGGAGCTGTTTTTT. The rearrangement joins TRBV5-4 to TRBJ2-2, with no clear D. This CDR3 is built from 15 residues. Per germline, CDR1 SGHNT and CDR2 YYREEE (reference sequence). The V end was cut by 2 bases, the J end by 1 base, with 9 bases between.

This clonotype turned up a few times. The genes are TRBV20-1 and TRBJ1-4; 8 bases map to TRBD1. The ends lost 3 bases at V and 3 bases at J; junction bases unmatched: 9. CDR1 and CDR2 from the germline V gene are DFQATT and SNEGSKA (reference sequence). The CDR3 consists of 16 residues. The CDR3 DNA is TGCAGTGCTAGCAGGCAGGGGGCTTTATCTAATGAAAAACTGTTTTTT. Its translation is CSASRQGALSNEKLFF.

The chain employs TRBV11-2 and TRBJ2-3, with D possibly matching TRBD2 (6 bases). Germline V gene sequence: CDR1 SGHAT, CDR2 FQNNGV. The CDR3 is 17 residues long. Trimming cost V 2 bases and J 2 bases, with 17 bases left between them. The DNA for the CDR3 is TGTGCCAGCAGCTTACACCCCGGGAGTACGTACACAGATACGCAGTATTTT. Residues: CASSLHPGSTYTDTQYF.

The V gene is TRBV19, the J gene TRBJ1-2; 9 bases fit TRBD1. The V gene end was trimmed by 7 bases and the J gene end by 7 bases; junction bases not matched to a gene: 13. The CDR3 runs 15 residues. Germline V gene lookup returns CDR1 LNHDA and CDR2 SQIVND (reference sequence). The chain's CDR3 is CASNSRDRATFGYTF. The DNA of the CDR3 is TGTGCCAGTAACTCCAGGGACAGGGCAACCTTTGGCTACACCTTC.

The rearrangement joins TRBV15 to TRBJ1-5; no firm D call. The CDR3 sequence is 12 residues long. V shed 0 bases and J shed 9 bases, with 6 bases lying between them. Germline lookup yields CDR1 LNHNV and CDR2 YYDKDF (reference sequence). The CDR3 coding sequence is TGTGCCACCAGCAGAGATACGGGGCCCCAGCATTTT. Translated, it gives CATSRDTGPQHF.

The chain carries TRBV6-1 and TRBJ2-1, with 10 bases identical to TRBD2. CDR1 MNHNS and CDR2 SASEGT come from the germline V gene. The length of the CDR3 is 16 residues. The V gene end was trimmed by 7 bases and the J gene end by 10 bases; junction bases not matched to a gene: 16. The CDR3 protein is CASIPTGLAAGWEQFF. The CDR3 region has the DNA TGTGCCAGCATTCCTACTGGACTAGCGGCGGGGTGGGAGCAGTTCTTC.